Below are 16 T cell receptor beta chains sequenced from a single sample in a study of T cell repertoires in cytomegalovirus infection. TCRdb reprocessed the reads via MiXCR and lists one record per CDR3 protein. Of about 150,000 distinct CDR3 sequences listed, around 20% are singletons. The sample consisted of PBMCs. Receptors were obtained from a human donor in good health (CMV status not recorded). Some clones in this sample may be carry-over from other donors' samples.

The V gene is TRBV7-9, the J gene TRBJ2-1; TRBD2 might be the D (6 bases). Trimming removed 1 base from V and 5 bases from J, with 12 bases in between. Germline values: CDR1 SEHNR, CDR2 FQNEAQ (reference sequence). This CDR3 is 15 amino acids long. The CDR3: CASSLGDLVDNEQFF. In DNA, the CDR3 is TGTGCCAGCAGCTTAGGGGACTTGGTTGACAATGAGCAGTTCTTC.

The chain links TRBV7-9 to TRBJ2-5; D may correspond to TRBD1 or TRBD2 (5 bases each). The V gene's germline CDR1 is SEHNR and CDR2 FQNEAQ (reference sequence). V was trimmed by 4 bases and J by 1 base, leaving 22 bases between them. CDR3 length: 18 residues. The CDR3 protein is CASSYPTGPRGTQETQYF. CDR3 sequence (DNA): TGTGCCAGCAGCTATCCGACGGGCCCCCGAGGGACCCAAGAGACCCAGTACTTC.

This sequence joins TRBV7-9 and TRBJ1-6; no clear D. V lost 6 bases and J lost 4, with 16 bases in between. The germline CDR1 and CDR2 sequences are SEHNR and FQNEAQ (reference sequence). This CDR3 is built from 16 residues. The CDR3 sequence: CASRPRTDGYNSPLHF. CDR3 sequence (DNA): TGTGCCAGCAGACCCCGGACGGATGGTTATAATTCACCCCTCCACTTT.

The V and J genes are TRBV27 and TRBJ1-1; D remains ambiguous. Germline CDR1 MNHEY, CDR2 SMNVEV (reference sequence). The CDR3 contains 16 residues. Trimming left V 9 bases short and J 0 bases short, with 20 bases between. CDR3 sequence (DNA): TGTGCCAGTTCCCTTAATCTACCGCCCGTGAACACTGAAGCTTTCTTT. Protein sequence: CASSLNLPPVNTEAFF.

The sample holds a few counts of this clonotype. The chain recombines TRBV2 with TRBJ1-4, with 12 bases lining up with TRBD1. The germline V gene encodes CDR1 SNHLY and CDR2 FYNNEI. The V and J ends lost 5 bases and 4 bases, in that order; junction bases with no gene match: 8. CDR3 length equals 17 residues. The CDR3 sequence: CASSRQGQGAGNEKLFF. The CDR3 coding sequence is TGTGCCAGCAGTCGTCAGGGACAGGGGGCCGGTAATGAAAAACTGTTTTTT. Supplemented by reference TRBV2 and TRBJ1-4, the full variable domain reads EPEVTQTPSHQVTQMGQEVILRCVPISNHLYFYWYRQILGQKVEFLVSFYNNEISEKSEIFDDQFSVERPDGSNFTLKIRSTKLEDSAMYFCASSRQGQGAGNEKLFFGSGTQLSVL.

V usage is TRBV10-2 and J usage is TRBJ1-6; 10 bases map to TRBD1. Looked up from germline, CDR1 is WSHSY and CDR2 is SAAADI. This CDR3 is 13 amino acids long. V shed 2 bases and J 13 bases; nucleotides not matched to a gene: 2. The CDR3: CASSEPGQGPLHF. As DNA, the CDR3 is TGCGCCAGCAGTGAGCCGGGACAGGGGCCCCTCCACTTT.

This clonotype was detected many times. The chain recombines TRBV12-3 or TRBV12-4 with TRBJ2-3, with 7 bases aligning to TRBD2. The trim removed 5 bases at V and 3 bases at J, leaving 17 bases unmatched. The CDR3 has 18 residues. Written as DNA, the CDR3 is TGTGCCAGCAGTCCCCATAATCCGGGGAGCGGGGTGACAGATACGCAGTATTTT. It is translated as CASSPHNPGSGVTDTQYF.

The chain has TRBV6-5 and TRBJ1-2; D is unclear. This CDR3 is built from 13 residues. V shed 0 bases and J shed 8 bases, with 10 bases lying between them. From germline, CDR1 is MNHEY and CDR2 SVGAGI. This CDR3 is CASSYSSTEGYTF. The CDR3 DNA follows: TGTGCCAGCAGTTACTCGAGTACGGAGGGCTACACCTTC.

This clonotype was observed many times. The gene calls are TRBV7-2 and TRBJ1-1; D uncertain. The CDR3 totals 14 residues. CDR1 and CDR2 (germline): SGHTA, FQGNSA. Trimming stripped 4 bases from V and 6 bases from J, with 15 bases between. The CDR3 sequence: CASSYSWLRAEAFF. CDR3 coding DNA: TGTGCCAGCAGCTACTCTTGGCTACGGGCTGAAGCTTTCTTT.

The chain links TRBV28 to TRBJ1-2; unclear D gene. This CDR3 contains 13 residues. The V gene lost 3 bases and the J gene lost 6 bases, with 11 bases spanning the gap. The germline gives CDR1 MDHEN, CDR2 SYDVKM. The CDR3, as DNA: TGTGCCAGCAGTTTGCTACCGTCGAATGGCTACACCTTC. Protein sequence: CASSLLPSNGYTF.

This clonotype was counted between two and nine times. As DNA, the CDR3 is TGTGCCAGCAGTTACTCGAGTAGAACAAAAGTATGGGGAAGCTACGAGCAGTACTTC. Protein product: CASSYSSRTKVWGSYEQYF. V usage is TRBV6-2 or TRBV6-3 and J usage is TRBJ2-7; D gene ambiguous. V dropped 0 bases and J dropped 3 bases, with 24 bases sitting between them. This CDR3 is built from 19 residues. From germline, CDR1 is MNHEY and CDR2 SVGEGT.

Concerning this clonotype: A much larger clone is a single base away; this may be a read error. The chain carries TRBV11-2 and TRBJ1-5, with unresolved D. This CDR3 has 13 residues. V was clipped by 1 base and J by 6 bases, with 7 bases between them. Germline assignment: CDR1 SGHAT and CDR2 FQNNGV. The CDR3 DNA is TGTGCCAGCAGCTTAGGTAAGGGTCAGCCCCAGCATTTT. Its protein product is CASSLGKGQPQHF.

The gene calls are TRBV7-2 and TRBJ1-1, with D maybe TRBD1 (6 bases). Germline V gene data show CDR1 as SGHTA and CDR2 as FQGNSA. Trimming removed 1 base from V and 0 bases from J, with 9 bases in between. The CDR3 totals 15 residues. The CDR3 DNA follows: TGTGCCAGCAGCTTAGTCCCAGGGGTGAACACTGAAGCTTTCTTT. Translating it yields CASSLVPGVNTEAFF. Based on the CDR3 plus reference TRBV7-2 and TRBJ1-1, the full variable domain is GAGVSQSPSNKVTEKGKDVELRCDPISGHTALYWYRQSLGQGLEFLIYFQGNSAPDKSGLPSDRFSAERTGGSVSTLTIQRTQQEDSAVYLCASSLVPGVNTEAFFGQGTRLTVV.

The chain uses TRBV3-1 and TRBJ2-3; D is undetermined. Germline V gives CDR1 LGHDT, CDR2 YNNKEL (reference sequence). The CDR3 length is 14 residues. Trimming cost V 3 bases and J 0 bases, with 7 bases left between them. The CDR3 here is CASSQTPSTDTQYF. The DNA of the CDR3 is TGTGCCAGCAGCCAGACCCCTAGCACAGATACGCAGTATTTT.

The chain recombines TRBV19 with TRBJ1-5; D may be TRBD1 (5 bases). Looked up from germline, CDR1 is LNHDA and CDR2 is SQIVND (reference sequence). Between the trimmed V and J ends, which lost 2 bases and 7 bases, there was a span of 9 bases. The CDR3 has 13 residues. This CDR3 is CASSITGAQPQHF. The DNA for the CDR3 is TGTGCCAGTAGTATAACTGGGGCCCAGCCCCAGCATTTT.

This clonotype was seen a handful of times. CDR3 DNA sequence: TGCGCCAGCAGCATAGGGGAAAACACCGGGGAGCTGTTTTTT. It yields the protein CASSIGENTGELFF. The chain combines TRBV4-1 with TRBJ2-2; the D gene is possibly TRBD1 (5 bases). The germline V and J ends were trimmed by 5 bases and 2 bases, with 9 bases remaining between them. This CDR3 is 14 amino acids long. Germline CDR1 and CDR2: MGHRA and YSYEKL.